This is a list of T cell receptor beta chains from one sample in a study of cytomegalovirus exposure and HLA in healthy donors. TCRdb keeps only in-frame clones here, not all; method: immunoSEQ multiplex PCR. The table lists some 140,000 clones, 75% to 85% of them singletons. The specimen was PBMCs. These receptor sequences come from a female donor in good health and CMV-seropositive. The CDR3 runs from the conserved cysteine through the conserved F or W. The D gene is left open where the match is weak. Clone size is shown for a subset of rows, as once, few, many or a class of expanded clone.

D	V	size	J	DNA	CDR3
TRBD2	TRBV5-5	-	TRBJ2-7	TGTGCCAGCAGCCTGGAGGCTAGCGGAAATTACGAGCAGTACTTC	CASSLEASGNYEQYF
-	TRBV6-6	-	TRBJ1-2	TGTGCCAGCAGTTACCCACAGTTACAGTATGGCTACACCTTC	CASSYPQLQYGYTF
TRBD2	TRBV6-1	few	TRBJ2-3	TGTGCCAGCAGACCCCTAGCGGGAGGTCTAGATACGCAGTATTTT	CASRPLAGGLDTQYF
TRBD2	TRBV30	few	TRBJ2-2	TGTGCCTGGAGCTTGGTCGGACTAGGAGGCGGGGAGCTGTTTTTT	CAWSLVGLGGGELFF
-	TRBV28	-	TRBJ2-7	TGTGCCAGCAGTTTAATACAGGCCGGGGAGCAGTACTTC	CASSLIQAGEQYF
TRBD2	TRBV18	-	TRBJ2-1	TGTGCCAGCTCACCGACTAGCGGCCACAATGAGCAGTTCTTC	CASSPTSGHNEQFF
TRBD1	TRBV15	-	TRBJ1-5	TGTGCCACCAGCAGTGAAACAGGGGCCCCTAAGGATAGCAATCAGCCCCAGCATTTT	CATSSETGAPKDSNQPQHF
TRBD2	TRBV5-1	-	TRBJ2-1	TGCGCCAGCAGCCCCTCCGGGGGACTAGGGGTTAACAATGAGCAGTTCTTC	CASSPSGGLGVNNEQFF
TRBD1	TRBV5-1	once	TRBJ2-7	TGCGCCAGCAGCTGGGGACAGGGGGATTACGAGCAGTACTTC	CASSWGQGDYEQYF
TRBD2	TRBV19	-	TRBJ2-3	TGTGCCAGTAGTATCATGGCGGGAGGGGCGGCGGATACGCAGTATTTT	CASSIMAGGAADTQYF
TRBD2	TRBV27	-	TRBJ2-1	TGTGCCAGCAGTAGAGGACTAGCGGGAGACTACAATGAGCAGTTCTTC	CASSRGLAGDYNEQFF
-	TRBV9	-	TRBJ2-3	TGTGCCAGCAGCGTAGGGAGGGTTGTCACAGATACGCAGTATTTT	CASSVGRVVTDTQYF
TRBD1	TRBV27	once	TRBJ2-2	TGTGCCAGCAGTGTGACAGGGGGCTACCTCGCGAACACCGGGGAGCTGTTTTTT	CASSVTGGYLANTGELFF
TRBD2	TRBV5-1	-	TRBJ2-7	TGCGCCAGCAGCTTGACTAGCGGGAGGTACGAGCAGTACTTC	CASSLTSGRYEQYF